This T cell receptor (beta chain) was identified during a study of CD8+ T cells in alopecia areata. Alopecia areata patients gave lesional scalp punch biopsies and peripheral blood samples. Sequencing templates came from extracted RNA that was reverse transcribed into cDNA. Repertoires were generated with immunoSEQ multiplex PCR, while TCRdb's copy carries only in-frame clones and drops some. The profile covers about 110,000 clones, with 50% to 70% appearing a single time and approximately 23% taken by the ten largest. Regarding the study as a whole: Compared with normal scalp, lesional scalp had higher clonality and more expanded CD8+ clones. Scalp data also include sequences from resident alphabeta T cells of normal skin. Patients showed less clear TCR sequence sharing than mice, possibly partly because of HLA diversity.

On this clone itself: Its antigen is still unknown.

The TCR comes from a human donor with alopecia areata. Sequenced material: NKG2D-low CD8+ T cells sorted from blood.

CDR3 sequence (DNA): TGTGCCAGCGAGCCCCTAGCGGCTAACACCGGGGAGCTGTTTTTT. Translated, it gives CASEPLAANTGELFF. V gene TRBV28 combines with J gene TRBJ2-2; 7 bases are shared with TRBD2. V shed 8 bases, J shed 2 bases, and the junction held 8 bases outside the gene matches. CDR1 and CDR2 from the germline V gene are MDHEN and SYDVKM. CDR3 size: 15 residues.